The rows below give T cell receptor beta chains drawn from one sample of a study of breast tumors, draining lymph nodes, adjacent tissues. TCRdb independently ran MiXCR on the multiplex PCR reads; one entry per CDR3 protein. The table records 150,000 to 200,000 distinct CDR3 sequences, around a third of them present only once. The sample comprised axillary lymph node tissue. The receptors were sampled from a female donor with breast cancer. Some clones in this sample may be carry-over from other donors' samples. CDR3s include the opening cysteine and the closing phenylalanine or tryptophan. A D gene is named only where the DNA matches it firmly. Rows give clone size only sometimes, using once, few, many, or a class for an expanded clone.

v_gene,d_gene,abundance,j_gene,CDR3nt,CDR3aa
TRBV18,TRBD1,many,TRBJ2-5,TGTGCCAGCTCACCCGGGACAGGGGAAGAGACCCAGTACTTC,CASSPGTGEETQYF
TRBV2,TRBD1,NA,TRBJ1-5,TGTGCCAGCAACAAACAGGGGATCAATCAGCCCCAGCATTTT,CASNKQGINQPQHF
TRBV29-1,NA,NA,TRBJ2-2,TGCAGCGCCGAGAGTGACACCGGGGAGCTGTTTTTT,CSAESDTGELFF
TRBV12-5,TRBD1,NA,TRBJ1-2,TGTGCTGATACGGGGACAGGGGGCTACGATGGCTACACCTTC,CADTGTGGYDGYTF
TRBV11-3,TRBD2,many,TRBJ2-3,TGTGCCAGCAGCCTTAGCGGGGGGCTCACAGATACGCAGTATTTT,CASSLSGGLTDTQYF
TRBV6-6,NA,NA,TRBJ2-3,TGTGCCAGCAGTACTAGGACAGGCACAGATACGCAGTATTTT,CASSTRTGTDTQYF
TRBV12-3/TRBV12-4,NA,NA,TRBJ1-4,TGTGCCAGCAGTTTAGGACGGGGCCGTGAAAAACTGTTTTTT,CASSLGRGREKLFF
TRBV2,TRBD1,NA,TRBJ2-5,TGTGCCAGCAGTGCACAGGGGGCGCACCAAGAGACCCAGTACTTC,CASSAQGAHQETQYF
TRBV20-1,NA,many,TRBJ2-1,TGCAGTGCCCGCGGGCGGGACAGCTCCTACAATGAGCAGTTCTTC,CSARGRDSSYNEQFF
TRBV20-1,NA,NA,TRBJ1-3,TGCAGTGCTAAGCGGATCACGAACACCATATATTTT,CSAKRITNTIYF
TRBV24-1,NA,many,TRBJ1-5,TGTGCCACCAGTGATTGCCGAGCCCAGGGAAGCTTACCCCAGCATTTT,CATSDCRAQGSLPQHF
TRBV29-1,TRBD2,many,TRBJ2-3,TGCAGCTTCCCGGGACTAGCGGGGGCCACAGATACGCAGTATTTT,CSFPGLAGATDTQYF
TRBV29-1,TRBD2,many,TRBJ2-7,TGCAGCGTTGAAGAACCCTCTAGCGGGAGCTACGAGCAGTACTTC,CSVEEPSSGSYEQYF
TRBV5-1,TRBD1,many,TRBJ2-7,TGCGCCAGCAGCTTAGACAGGGGCTCCGAGCAGTACTTC,CASSLDRGSEQYF
TRBV14,TRBD2,few,TRBJ2-7,TGTGCCAGCAGCCCGCCGGGACTAGCGCGCGAGCAGTCCTTC,CASSPPGLAREQSF
TRBV7-6,TRBD1,many,TRBJ2-7,TGTGCCAGCAGCTTAGCGGTGGGACAGGGAACCAACGAGCAGTACTTC,CASSLAVGQGTNEQYF
TRBV6-1,TRBD2,many,TRBJ2-5,TGTGCCAGCAGCCAGACTAGCGGTCAACAAGAGACCCAGTACTTC,CASSQTSGQQETQYF
TRBV28,NA,NA,TRBJ1-3,TGTGCCAGCAGTTTTGGACGTAACTCTGGAAACACCATATATTTT,CASSFGRNSGNTIYF
TRBV12-5,TRBD1,many,TRBJ2-3,TGTGCTAGTGGCCCCGGGTTGGGCAGGGGGTCAGATACGCAGTATTTT,CASGPGLGRGSDTQYF
TRBV20-1,NA,many,TRBJ2-3,TGCAGTGCTAGAGATTACTTGGAGGGGGCCACAGATACGCAGTATTTT,CSARDYLEGATDTQYF
TRBV20-1,TRBD2,NA,TRBJ2-1,TGCAGTGCCCCCTCTCCGGGACTAGCGGGCAGTTACTCCTACAATGAGCAGTTCTTC,CSAPSPGLAGSYSYNEQFF
TRBV24-1,NA,many,TRBJ2-2,TGTGCCATCTCCCCGGGACTCCCCGGGACCGGGGAGCTGTTTTTT,CAISPGLPGTGELFF
TRBV5-4,TRBD2,few,TRBJ2-2,TGTGCCAGCAGCTCTCGACTAGCGGGGGGGCCGGCCGGGGAGCTGTTTTTT,CASSSRLAGGPAGELFF
TRBV18,TRBD1,many,TRBJ1-6,TGTGCCAGCTCACCACAGGGGGCTAATTCACCCCTCCACTTT,CASSPQGANSPLHF
TRBV7-7,NA,many,TRBJ2-5,TGTGCTAGCAGCTTGGCGCAGGGAAAGACCCAGTACTTC,CASSLAQGKTQYF
TRBV7-9,NA,few,TRBJ1-1,TGTGCCAGTGGGGAGTGGGGTGAAGCTTTCTTT,CASGEWGEAFF
TRBV20-1,NA,NA,TRBJ2-3,TGCAGTGCTAGAGATCAAGTCGCTCCAATCACGCAGTATTTT,CSARDQVAPITQYF
TRBV3-1,NA,many,TRBJ2-5,TGTGCCAGCAGCCAAGATCGTTTCAAAGAGACCCAGTACTTC,CASSQDRFKETQYF